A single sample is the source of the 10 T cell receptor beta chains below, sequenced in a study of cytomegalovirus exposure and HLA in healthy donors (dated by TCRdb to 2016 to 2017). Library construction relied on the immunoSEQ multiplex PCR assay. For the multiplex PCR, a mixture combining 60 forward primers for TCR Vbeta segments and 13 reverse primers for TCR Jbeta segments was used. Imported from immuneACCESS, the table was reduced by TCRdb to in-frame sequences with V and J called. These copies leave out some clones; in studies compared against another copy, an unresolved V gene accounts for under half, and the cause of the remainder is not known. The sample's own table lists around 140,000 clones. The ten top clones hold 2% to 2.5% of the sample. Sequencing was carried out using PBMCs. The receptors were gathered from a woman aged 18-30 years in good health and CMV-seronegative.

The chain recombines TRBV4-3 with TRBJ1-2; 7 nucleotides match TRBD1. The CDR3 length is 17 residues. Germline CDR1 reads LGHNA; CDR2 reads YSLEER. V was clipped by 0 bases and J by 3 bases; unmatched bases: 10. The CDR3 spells CASSQDDRAQPHYGYTF. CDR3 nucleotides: TGCGCCAGCAGCCAAGATGACAGGGCCCAACCTCACTATGGCTACACCTTC.

The CDR3 coding sequence is TGTGCCAGCAGCCAACCTCGAGACATGTCCTACGAGCAGTACGTC. Translating gives CASSQPRDMSYEQYV. The chain carries TRBV14 and TRBJ2-7; D is unresolved. The germline V gene encodes CDR1 SGHDN and CDR2 FVKESK. Trimming cost V 2 bases and J 1 base, with 12 bases left between them. The CDR3 loop spans 15 amino acids.

CDR3 coding DNA: TGCGCCAGCAGCTACGGAGGGACAGGGGACGGCGATGAGCAGTTCTTC. Encoded protein: CASSYGGTGDGDEQFF. The J gene is TRBJ2-1, the V gene TRBV5-1; the match to TRBD1 covers 10 bases. Germline V gives CDR1 SGHRS, CDR2 YFSETQ. This CDR3 comprises 16 residues. V lost 3 bases to trimming and J lost 8 bases; unmatched junction nucleotides: 11.

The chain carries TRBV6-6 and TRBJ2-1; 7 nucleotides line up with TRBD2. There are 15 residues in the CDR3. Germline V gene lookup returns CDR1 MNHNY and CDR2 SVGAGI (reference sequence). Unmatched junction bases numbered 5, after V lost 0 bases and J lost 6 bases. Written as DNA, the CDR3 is TGTGCCAGCAGTTACTCTTGGCGGGAGCGCAATGAGCAGTTCTTC. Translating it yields CASSYSWRERNEQFF.

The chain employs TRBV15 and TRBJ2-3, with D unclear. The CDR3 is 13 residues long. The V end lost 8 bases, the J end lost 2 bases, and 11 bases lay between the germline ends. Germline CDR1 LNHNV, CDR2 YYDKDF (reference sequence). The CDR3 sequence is CATANDYTDTQYF. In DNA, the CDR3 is TGTGCCACCGCTAACGATTACACAGATACGCAGTATTTT.

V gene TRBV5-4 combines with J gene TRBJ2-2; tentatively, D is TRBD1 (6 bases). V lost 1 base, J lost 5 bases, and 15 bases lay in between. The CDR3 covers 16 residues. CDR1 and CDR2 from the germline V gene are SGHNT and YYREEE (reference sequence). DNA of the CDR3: TGTGCCAGCAGCTTGCAACATACCCAGGGGACCGGGGAGCTGTTTTTT. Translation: CASSLQHTQGTGELFF.

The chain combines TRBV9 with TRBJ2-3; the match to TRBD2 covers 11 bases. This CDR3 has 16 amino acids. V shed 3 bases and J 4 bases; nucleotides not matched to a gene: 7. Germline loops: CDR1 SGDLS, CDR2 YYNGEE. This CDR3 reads CASSEGGTSGPDTQYF. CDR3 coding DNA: TGTGCCAGCAGCGAAGGTGGGACTAGCGGTCCAGATACGCAGTATTTT.

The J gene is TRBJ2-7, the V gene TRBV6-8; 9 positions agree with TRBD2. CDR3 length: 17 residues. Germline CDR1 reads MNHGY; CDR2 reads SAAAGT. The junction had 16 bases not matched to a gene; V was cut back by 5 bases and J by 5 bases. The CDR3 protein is CASSTSSGRRPHHEQYV. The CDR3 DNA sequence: TGTGCCAGCAGTACGTCCAGCGGGAGGCGGCCACACCACGAGCAGTACGTC.

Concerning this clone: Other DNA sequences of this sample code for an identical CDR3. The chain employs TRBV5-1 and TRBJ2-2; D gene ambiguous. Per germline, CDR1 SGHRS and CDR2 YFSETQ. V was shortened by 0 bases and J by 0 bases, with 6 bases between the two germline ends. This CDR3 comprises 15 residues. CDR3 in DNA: TGCGCCAGCAGCTTGGGGGCCGCGAACACCGGGGAGCTGTTTTTT. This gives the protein CASSLGAANTGELFF.

The CDR3: CASTFPGTGDYGYTF. As DNA, the CDR3 is TGTGCCAGCACCTTTCCCGGGACAGGGGACTATGGCTACACCTTC. The chain uses TRBV6-6 and TRBJ1-2, with TRBD1 matching over 10 bases. CDR3 length: 15 residues. Germline CDR1 and CDR2: MNHNY and SVGAGI (reference sequence). Trimming at V came to 7 bases and at J to 3 bases, leaving 8 bases not matched to a gene.